This T cell receptor (beta chain) appears in the sequencing data of a study of regulatory T cells in long-lasting Graves disease. As to time point: persistent/refractory GD, antithyroid drugs over 5 years with positive TRAb. The TCR library used RNA extracted from PBMCs. With respect to this clonotype: Its antigen is unknown. With a much larger clone just one base away, this may be a read error.

The CDR3 has 13 residues. Trimming left V 3 bases short and J 1 base short, with 6 bases between. Study results and caveats: What was studied was peripheral blood only, and not thyroid tissue. Persistent patients shared more public clonotypes (approximately 2,700) than newly diagnosed patients (about 1,000).

Investigators prepared the TCR beta libraries by applying iRepertoire HTBI primers and Arm-PCR of CDR3 regions. In TCRdb, the multiplex PCR reads were re-called with MiXCR into one record per CDR3 protein. The sample holds fewer than 400,000 distinct CDR3 sequences, roughly 20% seen once. V gene TRBV12-3 or TRBV12-4 combines with J gene TRBJ1-1, with D unresolved. The sequence was collected from a female donor with Graves disease. This material consisted of peripheral blood mononuclear cells (PBMCs), taken when the disease was refractory, from a patient treated with antithyroid drugs. CDR3 protein: CASSFKENTEAFF. CDR3 nucleotide sequence: TGTGCCAGCAGTTTTAAGGAGAACACTGAAGCTTTCTTT.